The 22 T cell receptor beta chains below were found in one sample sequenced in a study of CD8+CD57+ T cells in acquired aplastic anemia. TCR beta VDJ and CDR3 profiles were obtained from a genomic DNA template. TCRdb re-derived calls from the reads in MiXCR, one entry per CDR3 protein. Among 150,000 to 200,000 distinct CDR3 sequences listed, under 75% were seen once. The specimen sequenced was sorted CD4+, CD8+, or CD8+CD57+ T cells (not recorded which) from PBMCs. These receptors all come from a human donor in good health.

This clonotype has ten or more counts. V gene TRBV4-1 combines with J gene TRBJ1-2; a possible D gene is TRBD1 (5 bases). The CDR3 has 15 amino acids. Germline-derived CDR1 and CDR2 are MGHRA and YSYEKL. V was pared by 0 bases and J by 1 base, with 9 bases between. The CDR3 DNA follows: TGCGCCAGCAGCCAAGATCGGGGCAGTAACTATGGCTACACCTTC. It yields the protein CASSQDRGSNYGYTF.

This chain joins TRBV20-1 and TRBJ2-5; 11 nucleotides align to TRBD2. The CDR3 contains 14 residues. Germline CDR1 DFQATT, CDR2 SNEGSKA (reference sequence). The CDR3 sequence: CRVLAGGPDETQYF. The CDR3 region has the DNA TGCAGGGTATTAGCGGGGGGGCCGGACGAGACCCAGTACTTC.

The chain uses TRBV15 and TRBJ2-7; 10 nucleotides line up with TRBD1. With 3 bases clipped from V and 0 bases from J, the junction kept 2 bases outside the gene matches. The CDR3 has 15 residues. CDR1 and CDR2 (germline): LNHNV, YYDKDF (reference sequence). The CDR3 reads CATSRGTGASYEQYF. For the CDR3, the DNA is TGTGCCACCAGCAGGGGGACAGGGGCCTCCTACGAGCAGTACTTC.

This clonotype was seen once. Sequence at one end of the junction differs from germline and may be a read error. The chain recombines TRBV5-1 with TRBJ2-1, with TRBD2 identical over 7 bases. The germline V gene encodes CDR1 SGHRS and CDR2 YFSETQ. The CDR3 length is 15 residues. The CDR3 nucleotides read TGCGCCAGCGGCTTGGCCGGGGGGACCTACAATGAGCAGTTCTTC. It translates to CASGLAGGTYNEQFF.

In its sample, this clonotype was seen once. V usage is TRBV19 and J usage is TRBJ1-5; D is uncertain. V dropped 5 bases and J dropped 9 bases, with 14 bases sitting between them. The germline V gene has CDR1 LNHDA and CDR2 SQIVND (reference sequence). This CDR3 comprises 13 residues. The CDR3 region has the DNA TGTGCCAGTAGTGACACCCGAGGGTGGCCCCAGCATTTT. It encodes CASSDTRGWPQHF. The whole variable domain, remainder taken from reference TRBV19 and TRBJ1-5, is DGGITQSPKYLFRKEGQNVTLSCEQNLNHDAMYWYRQDPGQGLRLIYYSQIVNDFQKGDIAEGYSVSREKKESFPLTVTSAQKNPTAFYLCASSDTRGWPQHFGDGTRLSIL.

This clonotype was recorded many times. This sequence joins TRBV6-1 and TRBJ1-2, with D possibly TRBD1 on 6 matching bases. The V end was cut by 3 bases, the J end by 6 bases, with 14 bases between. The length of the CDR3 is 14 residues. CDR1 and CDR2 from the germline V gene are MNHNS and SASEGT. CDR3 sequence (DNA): TGTGCCAGCAGTGAGTTTTGGGGGGCGGATGGCTACACCTTC. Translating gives CASSEFWGADGYTF.

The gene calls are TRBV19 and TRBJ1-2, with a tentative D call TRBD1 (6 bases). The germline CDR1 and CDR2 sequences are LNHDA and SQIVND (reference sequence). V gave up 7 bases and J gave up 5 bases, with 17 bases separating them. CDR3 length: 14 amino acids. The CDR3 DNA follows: TGTGCCAGTACCGCGGACAGTTCCCGATATGGCTACACCTTC. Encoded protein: CASTADSSRYGYTF.

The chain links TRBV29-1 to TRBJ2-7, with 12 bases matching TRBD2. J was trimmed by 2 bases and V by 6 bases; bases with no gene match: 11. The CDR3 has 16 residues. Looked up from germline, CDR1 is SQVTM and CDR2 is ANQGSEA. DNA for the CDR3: TGCAGCGTCCGGGACAGTACTAGCGGGGGGCCCTACGAGCAGTACTTC. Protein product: CSVRDSTSGGPYEQYF.

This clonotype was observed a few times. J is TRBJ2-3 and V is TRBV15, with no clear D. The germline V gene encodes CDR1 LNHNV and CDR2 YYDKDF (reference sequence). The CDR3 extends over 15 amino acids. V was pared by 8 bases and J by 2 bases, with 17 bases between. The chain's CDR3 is CATAKERGATDTQYF. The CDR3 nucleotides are TGTGCCACCGCTAAGGAGCGCGGTGCCACAGATACGCAGTATTTT.

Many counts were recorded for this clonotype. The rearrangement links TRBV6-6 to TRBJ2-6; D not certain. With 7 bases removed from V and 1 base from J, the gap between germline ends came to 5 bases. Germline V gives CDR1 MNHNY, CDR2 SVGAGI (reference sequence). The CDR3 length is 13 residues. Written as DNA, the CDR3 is TGTGCCAGCATTGATTCTGGGGCCAACGTCCTGACTTTC. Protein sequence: CASIDSGANVLTF.

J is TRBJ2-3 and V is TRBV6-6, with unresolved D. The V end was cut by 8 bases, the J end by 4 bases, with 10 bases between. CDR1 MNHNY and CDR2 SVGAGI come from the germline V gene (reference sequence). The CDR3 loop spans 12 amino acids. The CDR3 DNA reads TGTGCCAGCTCGATTCGGTCAGATACGCAGTATTTT. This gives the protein CASSIRSDTQYF.

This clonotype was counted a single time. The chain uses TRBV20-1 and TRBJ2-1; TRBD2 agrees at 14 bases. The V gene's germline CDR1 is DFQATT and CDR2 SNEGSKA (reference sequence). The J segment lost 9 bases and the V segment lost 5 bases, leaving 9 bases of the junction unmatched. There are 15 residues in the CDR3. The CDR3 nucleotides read TGCAGTGCTCAAGTGACTAGCGGGAGGGCCACTGAGCAGTTCTTC. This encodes CSAQVTSGRATEQFF.

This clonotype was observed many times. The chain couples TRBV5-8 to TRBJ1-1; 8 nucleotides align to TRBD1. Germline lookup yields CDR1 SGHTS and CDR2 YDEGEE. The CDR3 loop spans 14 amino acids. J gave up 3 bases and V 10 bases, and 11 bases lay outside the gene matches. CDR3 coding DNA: TGTGCCTGTGCCTCAGGGGGCGAGGACACTGAAGCTTTCTTT. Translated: CACASGGEDTEAFF. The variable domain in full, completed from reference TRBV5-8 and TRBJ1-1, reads EAGVTQSPTHLIKTRGQQATLRCSPISGHTSVYWYQQALGLGLQFLLWYDEGEERNRGNFPPRFSGRQFPNYSSELNVNALELEDSALYLCACASGGEDTEAFFGQGTRLTVV.

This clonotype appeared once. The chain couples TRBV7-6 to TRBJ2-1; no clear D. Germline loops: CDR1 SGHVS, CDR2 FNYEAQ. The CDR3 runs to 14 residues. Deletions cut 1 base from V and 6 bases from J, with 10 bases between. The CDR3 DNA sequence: TGTGCCAGCAGCTTAGAGGTTAGGAGCAATGAGCAGTTCTTC. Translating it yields CASSLEVRSNEQFF.

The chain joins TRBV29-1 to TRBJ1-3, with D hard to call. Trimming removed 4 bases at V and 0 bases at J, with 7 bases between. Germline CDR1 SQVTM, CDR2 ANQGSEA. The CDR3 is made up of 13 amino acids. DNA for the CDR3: TGCAGCGTTGCAAGATACTCTGGAAACACCATATATTTT. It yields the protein CSVARYSGNTIYF.

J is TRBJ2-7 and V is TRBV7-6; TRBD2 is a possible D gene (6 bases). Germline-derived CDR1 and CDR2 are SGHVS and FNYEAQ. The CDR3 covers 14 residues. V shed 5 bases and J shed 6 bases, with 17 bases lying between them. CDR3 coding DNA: TGTGCCAGCAGCCTGTCCGGGACTCCAGCCGAGCAGTACTTC. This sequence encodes CASSLSGTPAEQYF.

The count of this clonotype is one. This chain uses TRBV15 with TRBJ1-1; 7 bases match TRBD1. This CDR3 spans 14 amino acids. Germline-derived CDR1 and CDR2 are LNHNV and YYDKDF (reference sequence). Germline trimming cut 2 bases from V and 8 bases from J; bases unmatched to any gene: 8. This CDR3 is CATSRLIGDREAFF. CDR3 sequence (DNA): TGTGCCACCAGCAGACTTATCGGGGACAGAGAAGCTTTCTTT.

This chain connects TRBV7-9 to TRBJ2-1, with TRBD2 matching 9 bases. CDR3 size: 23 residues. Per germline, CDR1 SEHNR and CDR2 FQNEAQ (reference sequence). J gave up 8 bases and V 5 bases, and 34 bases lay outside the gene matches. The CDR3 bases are TGTGCCAGCAGCCCGCCACCCCTAGGTAGCGGGGGCCCCTCTGCTCCTCGGGGCGATGAGCAGTTCTTC. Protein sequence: CASSPPPLGSGGPSAPRGDEQFF.

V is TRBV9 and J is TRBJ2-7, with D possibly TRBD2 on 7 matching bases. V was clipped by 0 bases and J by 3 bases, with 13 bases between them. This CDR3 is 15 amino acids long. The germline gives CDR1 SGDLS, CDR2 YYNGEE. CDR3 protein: CASSVDWGGLYEQYF. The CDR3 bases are TGTGCCAGCAGCGTAGACTGGGGGGGGCTCTACGAGCAGTACTTC.

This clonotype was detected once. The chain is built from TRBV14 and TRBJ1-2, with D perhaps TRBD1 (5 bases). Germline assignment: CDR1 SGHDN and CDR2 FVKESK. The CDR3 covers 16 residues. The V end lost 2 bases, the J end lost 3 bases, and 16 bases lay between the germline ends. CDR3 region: CASSQSGQENHYGYTF. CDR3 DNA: TGTGCCAGCAGCCAATCAGGGCAGGAGAATCACTATGGCTACACCTTC.

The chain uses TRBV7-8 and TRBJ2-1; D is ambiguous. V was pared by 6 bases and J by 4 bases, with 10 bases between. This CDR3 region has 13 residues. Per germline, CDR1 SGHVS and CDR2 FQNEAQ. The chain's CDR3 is CASRLPGYNEQFF. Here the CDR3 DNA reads TGTGCCAGCAGGCTTCCAGGATACAATGAGCAGTTCTTC. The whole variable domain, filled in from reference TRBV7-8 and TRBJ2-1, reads GAGVSQSPRYKVAKRGQDVALRCDPISGHVSLFWYQQALGQGPEFLTYFQNEAQLDKSGLPSDRFFAERPEGSVSTLKIQRTQQEDSAVYLCASRLPGYNEQFFGPGTRLTVL.

CDR3 region: CSQGTSDNEQFF. CDR3 in DNA: TGCAGCCAAGGGACTAGCGACAATGAGCAGTTCTTC. This chain connects TRBV20-1 to TRBJ2-1, with 10 bases aligning to TRBD2. There are 12 residues in the CDR3. The germline V gene has CDR1 DFQATT and CDR2 SNEGSKA (reference sequence).